These T cell receptor beta chains were read from a single sample in a study of control samples from healthy donors and cancer patients. Generated by immunoSEQ multiplex PCR, the TCRdb table keeps only in-frame clones and is missing some. The table has 130,000 or so clones, approximately 90% seen once. Sample: blood. Every receptor here comes from a woman in her forties or fifties in good health. The CDR3 runs from the conserved cysteine through the conserved F or W. Fields, in order: V gene, J gene, D gene, clone size, CDR3 protein, CDR3 DNA. The D gene is left open where the match is weak. Not all rows give a size; the values are once, few, many and, for expanded clones, a class.

>TRBV11-2|TRBJ1-4|-|-
CASSFLGGEKLFF
TGTGCCAGCAGCTTTTTGGGAGGGGAAAAACTGTTTTTT
>TRBV25-1|TRBJ1-2|-|-
CASSELGNYGYTF
TGTGCCAGCAGTGAGCTTGGGAACTATGGCTACACCTTC
>TRBV13|TRBJ1-3|-|-
CASSLRMGRSGNTIYF
TGTGCCAGCAGCCTAAGGATGGGGCGATCTGGAAACACCATATATTTT
>TRBV6-6|TRBJ1-1|-|once
CASRGQRLVNPEAFF
TGTGCCAGCAGAGGTCAGCGCTTGGTAAACCCTGAAGCTTTCTTT
>TRBV19|TRBJ2-3|TRBD1|-
CASSRLTLDRADTQYF
TGTGCCAGTAGTCGACTAACCTTGGACAGGGCAGATACGCAGTATTTT
>TRBV20-1|TRBJ2-1|-|-
CSVRQANEQFF
TGCAGTGTAAGGCAGGCCAATGAGCAGTTCTTC
>TRBV7-9|TRBJ1-3|-|-
CASSLEGVGDF
TGTGCCAGCAGCTTAGAGGGGGTCGGGGATTTT
>TRBV10-1|TRBJ1-2|-|-
CASSESGRNGYTF
TGCGCCAGCAGTGAGTCAGGAAGAAATGGCTACACCTTC
>TRBV6-6|TRBJ2-2|-|-
CASSQRASRRNTGELFF
TGTGCCAGCAGTCAGCGGGCTAGCAGACGAAACACCGGGGAGCTGTTTTTT
>TRBV7-8|TRBJ2-3|TRBD2|-
CASSPSRGGGGSTDTQYF
TGTGCCAGCAGCCCTTCTCGGGGTGGCGGGGGGAGCACAGATACGCAGTATTTT
>TRBV20-1|TRBJ1-4|-|-
CSARLQNAGFF
TGCAGTGCTAGACTCCAAAACGCGGGATTTTTT
>TRBV6-6|TRBJ1-2|TRBD1|-
CASSSPGQGYYGYTF
TGTGCCAGCAGTTCACCGGGACAGGGGTACTATGGCTACACCTTC
>TRBV18|TRBJ2-3|TRBD1|-
CASSPGQALRGQYF
TGTGCCAGCTCACCGGGACAGGCATTACGGGGGCAGTATTTT
>TRBV2|TRBJ2-7|-|-
CASSPSLWQYF
TGTGCCAGCAGTCCGAGCTTATGGCAGTACTTC
>TRBV6-6|TRBJ2-4|-|-
CASNETPLAKNIQYF
TGTGCCAGCAACGAGACCCCCTTAGCCAAAAACATTCAGTACTTC
>TRBV6-2/TRBV6-3|TRBJ2-2|-|-
CASSYFPAPLGTGELFF
TGTGCCAGCAGTTACTTCCCAGCACCCTTAGGAACCGGGGAGCTGTTTTTT
>TRBV7-9|TRBJ1-1|-|-
CASSSEGGKAFF
TGTGCCAGCAGCTCAGAAGGGGGAAAAGCTTTCTTT
>TRBV21-1|TRBJ1-1|-|-
CASSIIPTRSRRLNTEAFF
TGTGCCAGCAGCATAATCCCCACACGAAGCCGCAGACTGAACACTGAAGCTTTCTTT
>TRBV11-2|TRBJ1-2|-|-
CASSQEGGQYYGYTF
TGTGCCAGCAGCCAAGAGGGAGGGCAGTACTATGGCTACACCTTC
>TRBV2|TRBJ1-2|-|-
CASTVQGLVYGYTF
TGTGCCAGCACTGTCCAAGGATTGGTCTATGGCTACACCTTC
>TRBV2|TRBJ2-5|TRBD2|once
CASTQRRGGRQETQYF
TGTGCCAGCACCCAAAGGCGGGGGGGCCGGCAAGAGACCCAGTACTTC
>TRBV5-4|TRBJ1-4|TRBD1|-
CASSLQGALYEKLFF
TGTGCCAGCAGCTTACAGGGGGCTTTATATGAAAAACTGTTTTTT
>TRBV5-1|TRBJ1-6|-|-
CASSLAVTQNNSPLHF
TGCGCCAGCAGCTTGGCCGTTACGCAGAATAATTCACCCCTCCACTTT
>TRBV7-2|TRBJ2-7|-|-
CASSLRSGGSYEQYF
TGTGCCAGCAGCTTAAGGTCAGGCGGTTCCTACGAGCAGTACTTC
>TRBV18|TRBJ1-1|-|once
CASSPAGSSNTEAFF
TGTGCCAGCTCACCAGCGGGCAGTTCGAACACTGAAGCTTTCTTT
>TRBV29-1|TRBJ2-1|TRBD1|-
CSVRPGQAYNEQFF
TGCAGCGTCCGACCGGGACAGGCTTACAATGAGCAGTTCTTC
>TRBV25-1|TRBJ1-4|-|-
CASRQTSIQGEKLFF
TGTGCCAGCAGACAAACATCAATCCAAGGAGAAAAACTGTTTTTT
>TRBV29-1|TRBJ1-2|-|-
CSIRSSENYGYTF
TGCAGCATCAGGAGTTCTGAAAACTATGGCTACACCTTC
>TRBV30|TRBJ2-7|-|few
CAWIVGPDEQYF
TGTGCCTGGATAGTGGGCCCCGACGAGCAGTACTTC
>TRBV28|TRBJ2-7|-|-
CASSLDPWEQYF
TGTGCCAGCAGCCTGGACCCGTGGGAGCAGTACTTC
>TRBV6-5|TRBJ1-1|-|-
CASTPRKGNTEAFF
TGTGCCAGCACCCCACGGAAGGGGAACACTGAAGCTTTCTTT
>TRBV7-9|TRBJ1-6|-|-
CASSRHGGDSPLHF
TGTGCCAGCAGCCGTCACGGGGGGGATTCACCCCTCCACTTT